This T cell receptor (beta chain) was sequenced during a study of T-cell reconstitution after alpha-beta-depleted transplantation in children. V was clipped by 5 bases and J by 7 bases; unmatched bases: 7. Germline-derived CDR1 and CDR2 are LNHDA and SQIVND (reference sequence). CDR3 length: 15 residues. Preparation of the TCRbeta library used unique molecular identifiers. TCRdb reprocessed the PCR reads via MiXCR and lists one record per CDR3 protein. The sample lists approximately 200,000 distinct CDR3 sequences; approximately 15% were seen once. This clonotype was recorded a few times. The origin of this receptor is a human donor who donated a stem cell graft to a child with acute lymphoblastic leukemia. Sample: PBMCs from the stem cell graft donor, taken from the stem cell graft. V is TRBV19 and J is TRBJ2-2; 10 bases map to TRBD2. This CDR3 is CASSYGTSVFGELFF. The CDR3 nucleotides are TGTGCCAGTAGTTATGGGACTAGCGTTTTCGGGGAGCTGTTTTTT.